The TCR beta chain under discussion was sequenced for a study of Graves' ophthalmopathy and Graves' hyperthyroidism (dated by TCRdb to 2016 to 2019). For the study in its entirety: Peripheral blood was collected at initial diagnosis, prior to any treatment. The study used TCR beta repertoire signatures to distinguish Graves' ophthalmopathy from Graves' hyperthyroidism and to predict progression to ophthalmopathy. In total, 135 blood samples were TCR-sequenced: under 45 ophthalmopathy, some 72 hyperthyroidism and 17 hyperthyroidism-to-ophthalmopathy patients. To explore V-J signatures distinguishing ophthalmopathy from hyperthyroidism, a discovery set of some 100 patients (about 41 ophthalmopathy, 55 to 60 stable hyperthyroidism) was enrolled. An independent validation cohort comprised 18 hyperthyroidism patients and around 16 patients who later progressed from hyperthyroidism to ophthalmopathy. In five to seven hyperthyroidism patients, T-cell repertoires of thyroid tissue and blood were compared. After sampling, hyperthyroidism patients received methimazole starting at 30 mg daily, and ophthalmopathy patients received high-dose intravenous methylprednisolone. The 100 or so discovery patients were randomly split 7:3 into training and test sets.

With respect to this clonotype: Its antigen is not yet known. Base qualities are missing; no much larger clone stands one base away.

For repertoire sequencing, TCR beta CDR3 regions were amplified from RNA transcripts. HTBI primers and the Qiagen OneStep RT-PCR kit were used in a first-round RT-PCR, which was followed by a second-round multiplex PCR, size selection and purification. Sequencing of the libraries was carried out on an Illumina HiSeq2000 in paired-end mode with 100 bp reads. In the original analysis: SOAPnuke was used for read processing, and reads with adapters, uncalled bases, a mean Phred below 15, or no exact constant-primer or identifier match were discarded. COPE v1.2.5 was used to merge high-quality paired reads. Each unique nucleotide sequence was defined as a clonotype, and clonotypes were aligned to IMGT TRB V, D and J references with MiTCR v1.1. The analysis was limited to V-J combinations with a frequency above 0.0001, which together covered over 99% of the repertoires. For each V-J combination, a TCR clonal expansion and chaos score was defined as F50 clonal expansion divided by the chaos observed in the TCRdist matrix. Welch's t-statistics and random forest were used to narrow the features down to more than 10 V-J combinations, which were then fed into a naive Bayes classifier. Thyroid-blood repertoire similarity was quantified with the Morisita-Horn index. TCRdb reprocessing: public reads trimmed at Q25 with fastp, clones called with MiXCR, in-frame beta chains kept. Each CDR3 protein gets just one entry, which takes the most common genes and DNA from the rows behind it. The authors' filters were not applied to this entry. The sample data list 500,000 to 700,000 distinct CDR3 sequences, and 22% of these were observed just once. About 6.6% of the sample is in the top ten clones.

Germline trimming: 7 bases from V, 5 bases from J; junction bases outside gene matches: 4. CDR1 is given as MDHEN and CDR2 as SYDVKM, both from the germline V gene. Measured from the cysteine to the phenylalanine, the CDR3 is 12 residues long. CDR3 DNA only is kept here, 36 bases in frame from base 1. Stable hyperthyroidism was defined as no progression to ophthalmopathy within 18 months of follow-up. Patients with hyperthyroidism were aged 18 to 65 years, had been newly diagnosed, and had a disease duration of less than 2 months. Patients with other autoimmune diseases, uncontrolled infections, pregnancy or lactation were excluded. Diagnosis was based on clinical symptoms, serum thyroxine, TRAb, thyroid ultrasound and orbital computed tomography. Ficoll-Paque density gradient centrifugation was used to isolate PBMCs from approximately 11 ml of fresh peripheral blood. Total RNA was extracted using Trizol reagent, and RNA quality was checked on an Agilent 2100 Bioanalyzer.

The paper's findings and limits, for the study overall: Sample size was not predetermined statistically, and investigators were not blinded to group allocation. Ophthalmopathy was separated from stable hyperthyroidism by the 13-signature model with roughly 87% sensitivity and roughly 82% specificity in cross-validation and with 80%/75% in the test set. Most expanded thyroid clonotypes with a frequency above 0.001 also appeared in blood, which suggests that blood repertoires may reflect the immune response in the thyroid. In validation, the model predicted ophthalmopathy progression with less than 71% sensitivity and 72% to 80% specificity; about a dozen predicted patients were CT-confirmed with GO in a median of around 6 months.

Rearrangement joined TRBV28 to TRBJ1-2, with 7 bases aligning to TRBD1. Sequencing used peripheral blood. The sequence was collected from a woman between 18 and 29 years old with stable Graves' hyperthyroidism. Some clones in this sample may be carry-over from other donors' samples. Donor details come from another sample of the same person, matched by shared clones. The DNA is as follows: TGTGCCAGCACCGGGACAGCATATGGCTACACCTTC. This gives the protein CASTGTAYGYTF.